This T cell receptor beta chain came from a study of T cell responses to AZD1222 COVID-19 vaccine. Study background: Second-dose schedules of about 4 or about 12 weeks were combined.

General study findings and limits: White British ancestry dominated among donors, who included more females, and clonal diversity was possibly underestimated.

The assay was immunoSEQ multiplex PCR, and TCRdb's table has in-frame clones only and misses some. This table holds over 65,000 clones, 86% found once. The germline CDR1 and CDR2 sequences are SEHNR and FQNEAQ (reference sequence). Trimming cost V 1 base and J 0 bases, with 21 bases left between them. This CDR3 is 19 amino acids long. A word on this clone: Its antigen is not known.

This receptor was obtained from an adult in good health. The specimen was peripheral blood, collected on day 0 of AZD1222 vaccination. The V gene is TRBV7-9, the J gene TRBJ1-1; D uncertain. CDR3: CASSLGVRTAPSMNTEAFF. The CDR3 region has the DNA TGTGCCAGCAGCTTAGGGGTAAGGACCGCACCGTCTATGAACACTGAAGCTTTCTTT.